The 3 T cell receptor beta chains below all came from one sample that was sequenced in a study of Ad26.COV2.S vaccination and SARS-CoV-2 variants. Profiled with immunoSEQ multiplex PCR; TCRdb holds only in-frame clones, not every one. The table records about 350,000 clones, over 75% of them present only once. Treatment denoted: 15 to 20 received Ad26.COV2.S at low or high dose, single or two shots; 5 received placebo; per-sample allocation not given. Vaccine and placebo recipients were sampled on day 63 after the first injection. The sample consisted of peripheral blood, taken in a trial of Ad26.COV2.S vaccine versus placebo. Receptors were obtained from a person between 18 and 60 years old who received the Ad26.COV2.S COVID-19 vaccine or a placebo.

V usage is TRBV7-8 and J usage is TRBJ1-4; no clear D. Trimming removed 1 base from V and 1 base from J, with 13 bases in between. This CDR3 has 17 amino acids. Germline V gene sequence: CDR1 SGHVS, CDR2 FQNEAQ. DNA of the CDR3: TGTGCCAGCAGCTTAGGATCGGCACAAAGAACTAATGAAAAACTGTTTTTT. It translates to CASSLGSAQRTNEKLFF.

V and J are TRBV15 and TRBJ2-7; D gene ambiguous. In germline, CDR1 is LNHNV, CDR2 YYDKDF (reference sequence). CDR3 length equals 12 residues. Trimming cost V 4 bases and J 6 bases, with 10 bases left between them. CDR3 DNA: TGTGCCACCAGCAAAGCGAATTTCGAGCAGTACTTC. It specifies CATSKANFEQYF.

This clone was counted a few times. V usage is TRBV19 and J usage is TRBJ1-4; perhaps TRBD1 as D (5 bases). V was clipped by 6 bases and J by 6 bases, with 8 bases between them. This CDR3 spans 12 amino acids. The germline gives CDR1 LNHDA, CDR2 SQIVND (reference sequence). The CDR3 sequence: CASRGEDEKLFF. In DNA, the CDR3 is TGTGCCAGTAGGGGGGAGGATGAAAAACTGTTTTTT.